This is a list of T cell receptor beta chains from one sample in a study of control samples from healthy donors and cancer patients. The data were produced by immunoSEQ multiplex PCR, yet TCRdb's version contains in-frame clones alone and is incomplete. The sample holds tens of thousands of clones; under 95% are singletons and the top ten take 20% to 25%. The sample comprised PBMCs. The receptors shown here come from a woman aged 40 to 49 with head and neck cancer. Each CDR3 is given with its conserved first and last residue. The order of the fields is clone size, V gene, D gene, J gene, CDR3 protein, CDR3 DNA. A D gene is named only where the DNA matches it firmly. The size field is filled for only some rows; it gives once, few, many or a size class.

>-|TRBV27|-|TRBJ2-5
CASSLVIYQETQYF
TGTGCCAGCAGTTTAGTTATCTACCAAGAGACCCAGTACTTC
>-|TRBV30|-|TRBJ2-5
CAWSFVSETQYF
TGTGCCTGGAGTTTCGTCTCAGAGACCCAGTACTTC
>-|TRBV14|TRBD1|TRBJ1-2
CASSHLEGAYGYTF
TGTGCCAGCAGCCACCTCGAGGGGGCCTATGGCTACACCTTC
>-|TRBV5-4|-|TRBJ2-1
CASSSVDEQFF
TGTGCCAGCAGCTCAGTCGATGAGCAGTTCTTC
>-|TRBV5-1|-|TRBJ1-1
CASSLRGSMNTEAFF
TGCGCCAGCAGCTTAAGAGGCAGTATGAACACTGAAGCTTTCTTT
>-|TRBV28|TRBD2|TRBJ2-7
CASSPTSGRETYEQYF
TGTGCCAGCAGTCCAACCAGCGGGAGGGAGACTTACGAGCAGTACTTC
>-|TRBV4-1|-|TRBJ1-2
CASSQVIEDGYTF
TGCGCCAGCAGCCAAGTGATTGAGGATGGCTACACCTTC
>-|TRBV10-2|TRBD2|TRBJ2-1
CASREIAGDGYNEQFF
TGCGCCAGCAGGGAAATAGCGGGAGACGGGTACAATGAGCAGTTCTTC
>-|TRBV2|TRBD2|TRBJ2-7
CASSERGVRGTQQYF
TGTGCCAGCAGTGAACGGGGGGTACGGGGTACACAGCAGTACTTC
>-|TRBV27|TRBD1|TRBJ1-5
CASSPIWTGGKSQPQHF
TGTGCCAGCAGTCCAATCTGGACAGGGGGCAAATCTCAGCCCCAGCATTTT
>-|TRBV18|TRBD1|TRBJ2-1
CASSRPGTGNNEQFF
TGTGCCAGCTCGCGTCCCGGGACAGGGAATAATGAGCAGTTCTTC
>-|TRBV6-2/TRBV6-3|TRBD1|TRBJ2-1
CASSSGQVYNEQFF
TGTGCCAGCAGTTCGGGACAGGTCTACAATGAGCAGTTCTTC
>-|TRBV6-4|-|TRBJ2-3
CASSDSEVGDTQYF
TGTGCCAGCAGTGACTCCGAGGTCGGGGATACGCAGTATTTT
>-|TRBV5-5|TRBD1|TRBJ1-3
CASRRDSLLGTGNTIYF
TGTGCCAGCAGACGGGACAGTCTCCTGGGGACTGGAAACACCATATATTTT
>once|TRBV19|-|TRBJ2-1
CASSILGYNEQFF
TGTGCCAGTAGTATTCTAGGGTACAATGAGCAGTTCTTC
>-|TRBV7-2|-|TRBJ2-7
CASSSAEAGVYEQYF
TGTGCCAGCAGCTCCGCGGAGGCAGGGGTATACGAGCAGTACTTC
>-|TRBV14|-|TRBJ2-7
CASSQAGGAGEQYF
TGTGCCAGCAGCCAAGCAGGGGGTGCGGGGGAGCAGTACTTC
>-|TRBV28|-|TRBJ1-5
CASSLERGIGNQPQHF
TGTGCCAGCAGCCTAGAACGGGGGATAGGCAATCAGCCCCAGCATTTT
>-|TRBV29-1|TRBD1|TRBJ2-7
CSVDPGTGFYEQYF
TGCAGCGTTGACCCCGGGACAGGGTTCTACGAGCAGTACTTC
>once|TRBV30|-|TRBJ2-3
CAWRSEGEADTQYF
TGTGCCTGGAGATCGGAGGGCGAGGCAGATACGCAGTATTTT
>-|TRBV19|TRBD1|TRBJ1-2
CASSMRGPNYGYTF
TGTGCCAGTAGTATGAGGGGGCCAAACTATGGCTACACCTTC
>-|TRBV7-9|-|TRBJ1-6
CASSRQGNSPLHF
TGTGCCAGCAGCAGGCAGGGAAATTCACCCCTCCACTTT
>once|TRBV10-3|-|TRBJ1-4
CAIGFGEAGEKLFF
TGTGCCATCGGGTTCGGGGAGGCAGGTGAAAAACTGTTTTTT
>-|TRBV6-6|-|TRBJ1-4
CASSSSNEKLFF
TGTGCCAGCAGTTCGAGTAATGAAAAACTGTTTTTT
>-|TRBV25-1|TRBD1|TRBJ2-1
CASSGAGGNEQFF
TGTGCCAGCAGTGGGGCAGGGGGAAATGAGCAGTTCTTC
>few|TRBV5-1|-|TRBJ2-2
CASSGVGRGGLTSGELFF
TGCGCCAGCAGCGGGGTGGGTCGAGGCGGACTTACGTCCGGGGAGCTGTTTTTT
>few|TRBV6-6|-|TRBJ2-7
CASSYSPAPYGEQYF
TGTGCCAGCAGTTACTCGCCAGCGCCCTACGGCGAGCAGTACTTC
>-|TRBV28|-|TRBJ1-1
CASSLDRAFTEAFF
TGTGCCAGCAGTTTGGATAGGGCCTTCACTGAAGCTTTCTTT
>-|TRBV7-8|TRBD2|TRBJ2-5
CASNPGGLAGGKETQYF
TGTGCCAGCAACCCGGGGGGACTAGCGGGAGGGAAAGAGACCCAGTACTTC
>-|TRBV7-8|TRBD2|TRBJ2-4
CASSLLPPRPGGNIQYF
TGTGCCAGCAGCTTACTTCCCCCGCGACCGGGGGGAAACATTCAGTACTTC
>few|TRBV28|-|TRBJ2-7
CAITGGLSTSQYF
TGTGCCATCACAGGAGGCCTATCTACGAGTCAGTACTTC
>-|TRBV14|-|TRBJ1-2
CASSLGRGYGYTF
TGTGCCAGCAGCCTGGGGCGCGGGTATGGCTACACCTTC
>-|TRBV12-3/TRBV12-4|-|TRBJ1-2
CASSLEGDGYTF
TGTGCCAGCAGTTTAGAAGGGGACGGCTACACCTTC
>-|TRBV27|TRBD2|TRBJ2-3
CASSLRLAGATHTDTQYF
TGTGCCAGCAGTTTACGACTAGCGGGGGCGACTCACACAGATACGCAGTATTTT
>once|TRBV6-5|-|TRBJ2-7
CASSYSVSGLGYEQYF
TGTGCCAGCAGTTACTCGGTGTCAGGGCTGGGTTACGAGCAGTACTTC
>-|TRBV5-1|-|TRBJ2-5
CVSSLSYLDVEETQYF
TGCGTCAGCAGCTTGTCATATCTAGATGTGGAAGAGACCCAGTACTTC
>-|TRBV13|TRBD2|TRBJ2-3
CASSLLAGGTDTQYF
TGTGCCAGCAGCCTACTAGCGGGGGGCACAGATACGCAGTATTTT
>once|TRBV7-9|-|TRBJ1-1
CASSGRVNTEAFF
TGTGCCAGCAGCGGCAGGGTGAACACTGAAGCTTTCTTT
>few|TRBV9|TRBD2|TRBJ2-7
CASSGPGLAGGKYEQYF
TGTGCCAGCAGCGGACCGGGACTAGCGGGGGGGAAGTACGAGCAGTACTTC
>-|TRBV19|-|TRBJ1-2
CASSIDRRDNYGYTF
TGTGCCAGTAGTATAGACAGACGGGATAACTATGGCTACACCTTC
>-|TRBV11-2|TRBD1|TRBJ2-7
CASSRRDRDYEQYF
TGTGCCAGCAGCCGACGGGACAGGGACTACGAGCAGTACTTC
>-|TRBV18|-|TRBJ2-6
CASSPGSAEANVLTF
TGTGCCAGCTCACCCGGGTCGGCCGAGGCCAACGTCCTGACTTTC
>-|TRBV28|-|TRBJ1-5
CASSLGQYSNQPQHF
TGTGCCAGCAGTTTAGGACAATATAGCAATCAGCCCCAGCATTTT
>once|TRBV7-3|-|TRBJ2-1
CASSSSLYRTSSYNEQFF
TGTGCCAGCAGCTCGTCTCTTTACAGGACGAGCTCCTACAATGAGCAGTTCTTC
>few|TRBV6-5|-|TRBJ1-2
CASSFDRSYGYTF
TGTGCCAGCAGCTTCGACAGGAGTTATGGCTACACCTTC
>-|TRBV2|TRBD2|TRBJ2-5
CAISGGRVETQYF
TGTGCCATCAGCGGGGGGAGGGTAGAGACCCAGTACTTC
>few|TRBV7-2|-|TRBJ2-3
CASSPGEVSTDTQYF
TGTGCCAGCAGCCCAGGGGAGGTTAGCACAGATACGCAGTATTTT
>-|TRBV7-9|-|TRBJ1-6
CASSLSAANSPLHF
TGTGCCAGCAGCTTAAGCGCGGCTAATTCACCCCTCCACTTT
>-|TRBV7-8|-|TRBJ2-7
CASSADRLSYEQYF
TGTGCCAGCAGCGCGGACAGACTATCCTACGAGCAGTACTTC
>-|TRBV5-1|-|TRBJ1-2
CASSLIRSSYGYTF
TGCGCCAGCAGCTTGATCAGGTCTAGCTATGGCTACACCTTC
>few|TRBV9|TRBD2|TRBJ2-3
CASSPSGTSTDTQYF
TGTGCCAGCAGCCCTAGCGGAACTAGCACAGATACGCAGTATTTT
>-|TRBV5-4|TRBD2|TRBJ2-1
CATKGRGYSYNEQFF
TGTGCCACCAAGGGGCGGGGGTACTCCTACAATGAGCAGTTCTTC
>-|TRBV18|TRBD1|TRBJ1-4
CASSPRTGGSGEKLFF
TGTGCCAGCTCACCGCGGACAGGGGGGTCGGGGGAAAAACTGTTTTTT
>-|TRBV19|TRBD1|TRBJ1-2
CASSTVLGQAGNYGYTF
TGTGCCAGTAGTACAGTTCTTGGACAGGCGGGTAACTATGGCTACACCTTC
>-|TRBV7-9|-|TRBJ1-3
CASSLSVTVRHF
TGTGCCAGCAGCTTAAGTGTCACCGTGAGGCATTTT
>-|TRBV10-2|TRBD1|TRBJ2-7
CASSDGWTGNEQYF
TGCGCCAGCAGTGATGGATGGACAGGCAACGAGCAGTACTTC
>-|TRBV18|-|TRBJ2-4
CASSPGQGGVQYF
TGTGCCAGCTCACCCGGACAGGGAGGGGTTCAGTACTTC
>-|TRBV28|TRBD2|TRBJ2-5
CASSSGTSGRRETQYF
TGTGCCAGCAGCTCCGGGACTAGCGGGAGGAGGGAGACCCAGTACTTC
>-|TRBV27|-|TRBJ1-1
CASSLDVRTVEAFF
TGTGCCAGCAGTTTAGATGTCAGGACTGTTGAAGCTTTCTTT
>-|TRBV4-1|-|TRBJ1-2
CASSQVPGPFAGGYTF
TGCGCCAGCAGCCAGGTCCCGGGTCCTTTTGCGGGAGGCTACACCTTC